This T cell receptor (beta chain) was obtained from a study of T cell changes during pregnancy in multiple sclerosis. The data were produced by immunoSEQ multiplex PCR, yet TCRdb's version contains in-frame clones alone and is incomplete. The sample contains under 70,000 clones, roughly 91% of which appear only once. CDR3 length equals 15 residues. The germline CDR1 and CDR2 sequences are SGHTA and FQGNSA. Germline trimming cut 5 bases from V and 2 bases from J; bases unmatched to any gene: 9. The clonotype was recovered from a female donor in good health, enrolled as a control in a pregnancy study. The J gene is TRBJ2-7, the V gene TRBV7-2; TRBD2 matches at 7 bases. The source was peripheral blood, collected in the third trimester of pregnancy. The CDR3 region is CASSPSGTMTYEQYF. DNA for the CDR3: TGTGCCAGCAGCCCTAGCGGAACAATGACCTACGAGCAGTACTTC.